The present TCR beta chain was sequenced within a study of shared T cell receptors in the human thymus. This clone showed up just once. The method was immunoSEQ multiplex PCR; TCRdb's version includes in-frame clones alone and lacks a portion of them. The repertoire includes about 660,000 clones, 70% to 90% of them detected once, and about 0.0094% sits in the top ten. The CDR3 contains 14 residues. The V gene end was trimmed by 6 bases and the J gene end by 3 bases; junction bases not matched to a gene: 7. The germline gives CDR1 SGHDT, CDR2 YYEEEE. The same data also went into a second study, on human thymus T cells.

The chain is built from TRBV5-6 and TRBJ2-7; 9 bases line up with TRBD1. The material sequenced was thymocytes. This TCR derives from a boy in the first two years of life with a congenital heart defect. Here the CDR3 DNA reads TGTGCCAGCAACCCGGGACAGGGAATCTACGAGCAGTACTTC. It translates to CASNPGQGIYEQYF.